The 29 T cell receptor beta chains below come from one sample, sequenced in a study of beta chain features in type 1 diabetes. Expressed TCRB transcripts were sequenced because the entire RNA isolate underwent reverse transcription. Profiling relied on immunoSEQ multiplex PCR, and the TCRdb table lists in-frame clones only, not all of them. The data contain about 130,000 clones, about a tenth of them singletons. Sequencing used central memory CD4+ T cells from blood. The receptors were sampled from a man between 18 and 29 years old in good health.

This clone was observed a few times. V and J are TRBV6-5 and TRBJ1-3, with D unresolved. V lost 2 bases and J 0 bases, leaving 8 bases between the germline ends. The germline CDR1 and CDR2 sequences are MNHEY and SVGAGI. The CDR3 contains 15 residues. The chain's CDR3 is CASSYGLASGNTIYF. For the CDR3, the DNA is TGTGCCAGCAGTTACGGACTCGCCTCTGGAAACACCATATATTTT.

The chain recombines TRBV19 with TRBJ2-7; D is ambiguous. The CDR3 loop spans 15 amino acids. V lost 5 bases and J lost 6, with 20 bases in between. From germline, CDR1 is LNHDA and CDR2 SQIVND (reference sequence). DNA of the CDR3: TGTGCCAGTAGTTATCAGTCGGCGGCTTCTCGCGAGCAGTACTTC. It codes for CASSYQSAASREQYF.

This clone occurred a few times. The chain combines TRBV5-6 with TRBJ1-5; possible D gene TRBD1, 6 bases. This CDR3 has 16 amino acids. Per germline, CDR1 SGHDT and CDR2 YYEEEE. V dropped 1 base and J dropped 1 base, with 12 bases sitting between them. CDR3 in DNA: TGTGCCAGCAGCTTGTGGGGGGGCCGGAGCAATCAGCCCCAGCATTTT. Its protein product is CASSLWGGRSNQPQHF.

The chain couples TRBV27 to TRBJ1-2; D unclear. The V end was cut by 6 bases, the J end by 1 base, with 15 bases between. The germline V gene has CDR1 MNHEY and CDR2 SMNVEV (reference sequence). CDR3 length: 15 amino acids. CDR3 DNA: TGTGCCAGCAGACAACACACCGACAATAACTATGGCTACACCTTC. It codes for CASRQHTDNNYGYTF.

The chain links TRBV9 to TRBJ1-3; D is perhaps TRBD1 (5 bases). The CDR3 consists of 15 residues. V shed 7 bases and J shed 0 bases, with 14 bases lying between them. The germline gives CDR1 SGDLS, CDR2 YYNGEE. The CDR3 DNA sequence: TGTGCCAGCCCATTTGACAGTAGCTCTGGAAACACCATATATTTT. Translating gives CASPFDSSSGNTIYF. The entire variable domain, with the rest obtained from reference TRBV9 and TRBJ1-3, is as follows: DSGVTQTPKHLITATGQRVTLRCSPRSGDLSVYWYQQSLDQGLQFLIQYYNGEERAKGNILERFSAQQFPDLHSELNLSSLELGDSALYFCASPFDSSSGNTIYFGEGSWLTVV.

This clone was counted at least ten times. The chain employs TRBV4-3 and TRBJ2-5; 9 positions match TRBD1. Unmatched junction bases numbered 10, after V lost 3 bases and J lost 5 bases. Germline V CDR1 and CDR2: LGHNA, YSLEER. The CDR3 sequence is 16 residues long. CDR3 residues: CASSQGQGQGKETQYF. The CDR3 DNA reads as TGCGCCAGCAGCCAGGGACAGGGCCAGGGGAAGGAGACCCAGTACTTC.

The chain employs TRBV5-4 and TRBJ1-1; a possible D gene is TRBD1 (5 bases). Germline assignment: CDR1 SGHNT and CDR2 YYREEE (reference sequence). The length of the CDR3 is 13 residues. The V end lost 5 bases, the J end lost 1 base, and 9 bases lay between the germline ends. The CDR3 bases are TGTGCCAGCAGTCAAGACAGGAACACTGAAGCTTTCTTT. It translates to CASSQDRNTEAFF.

The rearrangement uses TRBV7-6 and TRBJ2-5; 8 bases are a match to TRBD1. Germline CDR1 is SGHVS and CDR2 is FNYEAQ. The CDR3 consists of 15 residues. V lost 5 bases, J lost 3 bases, and 8 bases stayed unmatched. CDR3 residues: CASSQGTGPEETQYF. CDR3 sequence (DNA): TGTGCCAGCAGCCAAGGGACAGGCCCAGAAGAGACCCAGTACTTC.

This clone was counted only a few times. The chain employs TRBV4-2 and TRBJ2-3; D may be TRBD1 (5 bases). The V end was cut by 4 bases, the J end by 1 base, with 12 bases between. CDR3 size: 15 residues. Germline loops: CDR1 LGHNA, CDR2 YNFKEQ. Here the CDR3 DNA reads TGTGCCAGCAGCCCACAGGTCCCTGGCACAGATACGCAGTATTTT. As protein: CASSPQVPGTDTQYF.

The genes are TRBV15 and TRBJ2-2; D is undetermined. CDR1 LNHNV and CDR2 YYDKDF come from the germline V gene (reference sequence). This CDR3 is built from 14 residues. The germline V and J ends were trimmed by 4 bases and 7 bases, with 13 bases remaining between them. The CDR3 loop is CATSKPGAGGELFF. In DNA, the CDR3 is TGTGCCACCAGCAAGCCGGGTGCTGGCGGGGAGCTGTTTTTT.

This chain joins TRBV19 and TRBJ2-3, with D unclear. V lost 1 base and J lost 2, with 7 bases in between. The length of the CDR3 is 14 residues. Germline V gene data show CDR1 as LNHDA and CDR2 as SQIVND (reference sequence). The CDR3 reads CASSIGYTTDTQYF. The CDR3 coding sequence is TGTGCCAGTAGTATAGGGTACACCACAGATACGCAGTATTTT.

The gene calls are TRBV4-2 and TRBJ1-3; D not certain. The CDR3 totals 17 residues. CDR1 is LGHNA and CDR2 is YNFKEQ in the germline V gene. The V end lost 0 bases, the J end lost 4 bases, and 16 bases lay between the germline ends. For the CDR3, the DNA is TGTGCCAGCAGCCAAGATCTCACAGCAATGTACGGAAACACCATATATTTT. Its protein product is CASSQDLTAMYGNTIYF.

The sample holds a few counts of this clone. The chain carries TRBV7-3 and TRBJ2-1, with TRBD2 identical over 10 bases. This CDR3 region has 15 residues. Germline V gene data show CDR1 as SGHTA and CDR2 as FQGTGA. V dropped 4 bases and J dropped 5; count of bases not matched to a gene: 5. CDR3 sequence (DNA): TGTGCCAGCAGCTCCGGTCTAGCGGGGGACAATGAGCAGTTCTTC. Translation gives CASSSGLAGDNEQFF.

This clone was seen many times. The chain joins TRBV10-3 to TRBJ2-3, with 8 bases aligning to TRBD1. The CDR3 spans 13 residues. Per the germline V gene, CDR1 is ENHRY and CDR2 is SYGVKD. V lost 10 bases, J lost 2 bases, and 5 bases stayed unmatched. The CDR3 DNA sequence: TGTGCCACCGACAGGGGAAACACAGATACGCAGTATTTT. This codes for CATDRGNTDTQYF.

This clone was seen only a few times. J is TRBJ1-2 and V is TRBV5-1, with 8 bases aligning to TRBD1. Germline assignment: CDR1 SGHRS and CDR2 YFSETQ. This CDR3 has 15 amino acids. J was trimmed by 12 bases and V by 0 bases; bases with no gene match: 13. The CDR3 DNA sequence: TGCGCCAGCAGCTTGGCCTCAAGAACACAGGGGGAAGACACCTTC. Amino acids: CASSLASRTQGEDTF.

This clone occurred a few times. The chain carries TRBV5-1 and TRBJ2-3; D not certain. Trimming took off 0 bases at V and 0 bases at J, with 11 bases between the two ends. Germline assignment: CDR1 SGHRS and CDR2 YFSETQ. The CDR3 is made up of 16 amino acids. The chain's CDR3 is CASSLAGGLSTDTQYF. Written as DNA, the CDR3 is TGCGCCAGCAGCTTGGCCGGCGGCTTGAGCACAGATACGCAGTATTTT.

The chain carries TRBV5-8 and TRBJ1-2; D remains ambiguous. The CDR3 runs to 12 residues. Germline CDR1 and CDR2: SGHTS and YDEGEE. V was clipped by 1 base and J by 5 bases, with 6 bases between them. CDR3 region: CASSLRGYGYTF. Here the CDR3 DNA reads TGTGCCAGCAGCTTGAGAGGGTATGGCTACACCTTC.

A few counts support this clone. This rearrangement joins TRBV4-1 to TRBJ1-2; tentatively, D is TRBD1 (5 bases). The V end was cut by 0 bases, the J end by 7 bases, with 15 bases between. Germline-derived CDR1 and CDR2 are MGHRA and YSYEKL. The CDR3 runs to 15 residues. CDR3 coding DNA: TGCGCCAGCAGCCAAGATCAGCAATCGGGACTTGGCTACACCTTC. Its protein product is CASSQDQQSGLGYTF.

This clone turned up a few times. This CDR3 reads CASSQGLGAGTGANVLTF. CDR3 nucleotide sequence: TGCGCCAGCAGCCAAGGTCTGGGGGCAGGTACTGGGGCCAACGTCCTGACTTTC. This chain uses TRBV4-1 with TRBJ2-6, with D possibly TRBD1 on 6 matching bases. Trimming stripped 1 base from V and 2 bases from J, with 15 bases between. Germline CDR1 MGHRA, CDR2 YSYEKL. CDR3 size: 18 residues.

The V gene is TRBV6-6, the J gene TRBJ2-7, with TRBD1 matching over 8 bases. Germline CDR1 and CDR2: MNHNY and SVGAGI (reference sequence). The ends lost 6 bases at V and 2 bases at J; junction bases unmatched: 12. The CDR3 totals 16 residues. This CDR3 reads CASRDRALNPTYEQYF. DNA of the CDR3: TGTGCCAGCAGGGACAGGGCACTAAACCCCACCTACGAGCAGTACTTC.

The J gene is TRBJ1-5, the V gene TRBV9; D not certain. Trimming cost V 0 bases and J 7 bases, with 14 bases left between them. In germline, CDR1 is SGDLS, CDR2 YYNGEE. The CDR3 length is 15 residues. The CDR3 loop reads CASSVDDWGGQPQHF. DNA for the CDR3: TGTGCCAGCAGCGTAGACGACTGGGGAGGGCAGCCCCAGCATTTT. Using reference TRBV9 and TRBJ1-5 for the parts outside the CDR3, the full variable domain is DSGVTQTPKHLITATGQRVTLRCSPRSGDLSVYWYQQSLDQGLQFLIQYYNGEERAKGNILERFSAQQFPDLHSELNLSSLELGDSALYFCASSVDDWGGQPQHFGDGTRLSIL.

This clone was seen only a few times. The chain carries TRBV28 and TRBJ2-3; 7 nucleotides align to TRBD2. V shed 5 bases, J shed 1 base, and the junction held 6 bases outside the gene matches. The CDR3 is 15 amino acids. CDR1 and CDR2 (germline): MDHEN, SYDVKM. CDR3: CASSIAGDRTDTQYF. The CDR3 DNA is TGTGCCAGCAGTATTGCGGGGGACCGCACAGATACGCAGTATTTT.

The J gene is TRBJ2-1, the V gene TRBV7-2, with D unresolved. Trimming took 5 bases from V and 2 from J, leaving 13 bases between them. CDR3 length: 15 amino acids. Germline V gene sequence: CDR1 SGHTA, CDR2 FQGNSA. This CDR3 is CASSAGSSTYNEQFF. The CDR3 DNA sequence: TGTGCCAGCAGCGCCGGGTCCTCCACCTACAATGAGCAGTTCTTC.

This clone was picked up a small number of times. CDR3 coding DNA: TGCAGCGTTGTCGGGTTCCGGTTTGGCTACACCTTC. Protein: CSVVGFRFGYTF. The V and J genes are TRBV29-1 and TRBJ1-2; D is uncertain. The germline V gene encodes CDR1 SQVTM and CDR2 ANQGSEA. The CDR3 is 12 residues long. V lost 4 bases to trimming and J lost 7 bases, with 13 bases between them.

This chain connects TRBV9 to TRBJ1-5; TRBD1 is a possible D gene (5 bases). The V and J ends lost 0 bases and 4 bases respectively, with 11 bases between them. In germline, CDR1 is SGDLS, CDR2 YYNGEE. There are 15 residues in the CDR3. The CDR3 region is CASSVGGGRNQPQHF. The CDR3 nucleotides read TGTGCCAGCAGCGTAGGGGGGGGTCGGAATCAGCCCCAGCATTTT.

This chain joins TRBV7-9 and TRBJ1-5, with D maybe TRBD1 (5 bases). Germline V gene sequence: CDR1 SEHNR, CDR2 FQNEAQ (reference sequence). The CDR3 consists of 17 residues. V lost 0 bases and J lost 0, with 12 bases in between. The CDR3 DNA reads as TGTGCCAGCAGCTTAGCTTCGACAGCATATAGCAATCAGCCCCAGCATTTT. This encodes CASSLASTAYSNQPQHF.

This clone was observed a few times. J is TRBJ2-1 and V is TRBV5-4, with TRBD2 matching over 8 bases. This CDR3 has 15 amino acids. The germline V gene has CDR1 SGHNT and CDR2 YYREEE (reference sequence). With 0 bases clipped from V and 7 bases from J, the junction kept 6 bases outside the gene matches. The CDR3 reads CASSLELAGYNEQFF. The CDR3 DNA is TGTGCCAGCAGCTTGGAGTTAGCGGGGTATAATGAGCAGTTCTTC.

This clone was observed a handful of times. The chain joins TRBV2 to TRBJ2-7, with a possible D match to TRBD1 (5 bases). The CDR3 is 15 residues long. Trimming shortened V by 4 bases and J by 2 bases, and 15 bases separated the two germline ends. The V gene's germline CDR1 is SNHLY and CDR2 FYNNEI. CDR3 sequence: CASSGVQGRTYEQYF. In DNA, the CDR3 is TGTGCCAGCAGTGGAGTGCAGGGTAGGACCTACGAGCAGTACTTC. The variable domain in full, completed from reference TRBV2 and TRBJ2-7, reads EPEVTQTPSHQVTQMGQEVILRCVPISNHLYFYWYRQILGQKVEFLVSFYNNEISEKSEIFDDQFSVERPDGSNFTLKIRSTKLEDSAMYFCASSGVQGRTYEQYFGPGTRLTVT.

This clone was found a few times. This chain links TRBV30 with TRBJ2-7; D remains ambiguous. This CDR3 has 15 residues. Germline V gives CDR1 GTSNPN, CDR2 SVGIG (reference sequence). V shed 4 bases and J shed 1 base, with 17 bases lying between them. The CDR3 is CAWTRPLGGSYEQYF. The CDR3 nucleotides read TGTGCCTGGACAAGGCCCCTAGGCGGTTCCTACGAGCAGTACTTC.